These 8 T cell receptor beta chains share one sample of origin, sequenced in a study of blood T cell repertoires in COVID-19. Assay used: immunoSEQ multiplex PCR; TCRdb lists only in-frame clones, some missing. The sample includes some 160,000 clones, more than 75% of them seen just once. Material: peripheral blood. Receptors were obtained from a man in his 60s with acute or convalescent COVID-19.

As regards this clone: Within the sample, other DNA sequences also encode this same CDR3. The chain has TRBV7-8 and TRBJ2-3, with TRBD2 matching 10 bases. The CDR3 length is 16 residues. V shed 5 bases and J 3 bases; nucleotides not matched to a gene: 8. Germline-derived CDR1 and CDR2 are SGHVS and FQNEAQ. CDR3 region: CASSPASSGRTDTQYF. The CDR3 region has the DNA TGTGCCAGCAGCCCCGCTTCTAGCGGGAGAACAGATACGCAGTATTTT.

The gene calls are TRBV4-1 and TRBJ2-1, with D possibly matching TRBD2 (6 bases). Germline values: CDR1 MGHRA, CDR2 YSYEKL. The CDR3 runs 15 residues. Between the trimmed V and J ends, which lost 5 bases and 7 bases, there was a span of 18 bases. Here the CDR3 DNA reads TGCGCCAGCAGCAAGTTTTGGCTAGCGTCGAATGAGCAGTTCTTC. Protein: CASSKFWLASNEQFF.

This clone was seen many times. CDR3 coding DNA: TGCGCCAGCAGCCAAGCCGGAGGCGGGCTCAATGAGCAGTTCTTC. This translates into CASSQAGGGLNEQFF. The chain has TRBV4-1 and TRBJ2-1; TRBD2 might be the D (5 bases). This CDR3 is built from 15 residues. CDR1 is MGHRA, CDR2 YSYEKL, per germline. Trimming removed 1 base from V and 6 bases from J, with 13 bases in between.

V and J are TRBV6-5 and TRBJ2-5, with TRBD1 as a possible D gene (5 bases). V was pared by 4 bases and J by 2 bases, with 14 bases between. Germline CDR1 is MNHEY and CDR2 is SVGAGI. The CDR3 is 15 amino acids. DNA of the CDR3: TGTGCCAGCAGTTTGGGGCCACAGTGGCAAGAGACCCAGTACTTC. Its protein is CASSLGPQWQETQYF.

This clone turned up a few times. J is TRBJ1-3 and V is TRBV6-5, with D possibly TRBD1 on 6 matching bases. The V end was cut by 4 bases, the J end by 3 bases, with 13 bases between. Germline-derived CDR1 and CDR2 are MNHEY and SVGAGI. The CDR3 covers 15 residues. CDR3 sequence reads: CASSFLQGDGNTIYF. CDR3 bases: TGTGCCAGCAGTTTTTTACAGGGAGATGGAAACACCATATATTTT.

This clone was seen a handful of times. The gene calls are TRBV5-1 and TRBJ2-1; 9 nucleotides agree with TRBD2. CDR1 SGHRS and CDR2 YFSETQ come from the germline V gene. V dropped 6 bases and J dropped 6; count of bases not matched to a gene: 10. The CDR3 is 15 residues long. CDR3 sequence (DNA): TGCGCCAGCACAATTGATCTAGCGGGACCCAATGAGCAGTTCTTC. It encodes CASTIDLAGPNEQFF.

CDR3 nucleotides: TGTGCCAGCAGGGGGACAGGGGGGCTCACTGAAGCTTTCTTT. This gives the protein CASRGTGGLTEAFF. The V gene is TRBV6-5, the J gene TRBJ1-1; 11 bases line up with TRBD1. V shed 6 bases and J 4 bases; nucleotides not matched to a gene: 4. CDR3 size: 14 residues. The germline V gene encodes CDR1 MNHEY and CDR2 SVGAGI.

This CDR3 is CASSWLKRGTYNEQFF. Written as DNA, the CDR3 is TGTGCCAGCAGCTGGTTGAAGCGGGGAACCTACAATGAGCAGTTCTTC. The V call is TRBV5-4, the J call TRBJ2-1, with 7 bases matching TRBD2. Germline V gives CDR1 SGHNT, CDR2 YYREEE (reference sequence). J was trimmed by 2 bases and V by 3 bases; bases with no gene match: 8. The length of the CDR3 is 16 residues.